Following are 24 T cell receptor beta chains from one sample sequenced in a study of T cell repertoires in cytomegalovirus infection. TCRdb ran MiXCR on the reads and lists one entry per CDR3 protein. The sample carries some 680,000 distinct CDR3 sequences, roughly 36% recorded once. The specimen was PBMCs. The receptors stem from a human donor in good health (CMV status not recorded). Some clones in this sample may be carry-over from other donors' samples.

This chain uses TRBV7-8 with TRBJ2-3, with D perhaps matching TRBD2 (6 bases). Trimming removed 0 bases at V and 4 bases at J, with 11 bases between. Germline values: CDR1 SGHVS, CDR2 FQNEAQ. The CDR3 has 15 amino acids. The CDR3 DNA is TGTGCCAGCAGCTTAGCAAGGCGGGGACCAGATACGCAGTATTTT. Translated: CASSLARRGPDTQYF.

This chain links TRBV10-3 with TRBJ2-7; TRBD2 aligns across 12 bases. V lost 3 bases to trimming and J lost 6 bases; unmatched junction nucleotides: 12. Germline assignment: CDR1 ENHRY and CDR2 SYGVKD. There are 17 residues in the CDR3. CDR3 loop: CAISDYAGLAGGPEQYF. CDR3 DNA sequence: TGTGCCATCAGTGACTACGCCGGTCTAGCGGGAGGGCCCGAGCAGTACTTC.

The J gene is TRBJ1-2, the V gene TRBV12-3 or TRBV12-4; perhaps TRBD1 as D (5 bases). The V gene lost 10 bases and the J gene lost 7 bases, with 16 bases spanning the gap. The CDR3 runs 12 residues. Here the CDR3 DNA reads TGTGCCAACCGGGACGGCCTAGGTGGCTACACCTTC. Translating gives CANRDGLGGYTF.

V is TRBV11-2 and J is TRBJ1-1; D unclear. CDR1 and CDR2 (germline): SGHAT, FQNNGV. V lost 1 base and J lost 7, with 10 bases in between. There are 13 residues in the CDR3. The CDR3 reads CASSLGREFEAFF. The CDR3 DNA reads as TGTGCCAGCAGCTTAGGCCGGGAGTTTGAAGCTTTCTTT.

This clonotype has at least ten counts. The chain couples TRBV7-2 to TRBJ2-3, with D hard to call. V dropped 1 base and J dropped 0 bases, with 8 bases sitting between them. Germline V CDR1 and CDR2: SGHTA, FQGNSA. CDR3 length: 15 amino acids. The CDR3 DNA sequence: TGTGCCAGCAGCTTAGTCGACAAAAGCACAGATACGCAGTATTTT. Protein sequence: CASSLVDKSTDTQYF.

This clonotype was counted a few times. The V and J genes are TRBV19 and TRBJ1-3; a possible D gene is TRBD1 (6 bases). From germline, CDR1 is LNHDA and CDR2 SQIVND (reference sequence). The CDR3 is made up of 15 amino acids. Trimming took 8 bases from V and 0 from J, leaving 14 bases between them. The CDR3 coding sequence is TGTGCCAGTCACAGGGCCAATCCCTCTGGAAACACCATATATTTT. This translates into CASHRANPSGNTIYF.

Points on this clonotype: Since the CDR3 does not end with the conserved phenylalanine or tryptophan, this likely comes from a read error. The chain is built from TRBV11-2 and TRBJ1-2; D is possibly TRBD1 (6 bases). Germline-derived CDR1 and CDR2 are SGHAT and FQNNGV. Trimming shortened V by 1 base and J by 2 bases, and 17 bases separated the two germline ends. The length of the CDR3 is 17 residues. The CDR3 DNA follows: TGTGCCAGCAGCTTAGGAGGCGGGGGCGGCTCAAACTATGGCTACACCTAC. Amino acid sequence: CASSLGGGGGSNYGYTY.

This clonotype was seen only a few times. The chain carries TRBV18 and TRBJ1-1; weak D call: TRBD1 (6 bases). This CDR3 region has 14 residues. Per the germline V gene, CDR1 is KGHSH and CDR2 is LQKENI. V dropped 5 bases and J dropped 1 base, with 11 bases sitting between them. CDR3 coding DNA: TGTGCCAGCTCAATTGGACAGACGAACACTGAAGCTTTCTTT. Translating it yields CASSIGQTNTEAFF.

This sequence joins TRBV7-2 and TRBJ2-7; D is ambiguous. CDR1 and CDR2 from the germline V gene are SGHTA and FQGNSA. V lost 5 bases and J lost 0, with 11 bases in between. The CDR3 loop spans 14 amino acids. Here the CDR3 reads CASSPRMNSYEQYF. For the CDR3, the DNA is TGTGCCAGCAGCCCCCGGATGAACTCCTACGAGCAGTACTTC. Supplemented by reference TRBV7-2 and TRBJ2-7, the full variable domain reads GAGVSQSPSNKVTEKGKDVELRCDPISGHTALYWYRQSLGQGLEFLIYFQGNSAPDKSGLPSDRFSAERTGGSVSTLTIQRTQQEDSAVYLCASSPRMNSYEQYFGPGTRLTVT.

V and J are TRBV28 and TRBJ2-5, with D perhaps matching TRBD2 (5 bases). Deletions cut 5 bases from V and 5 bases from J, with 18 bases between. Per the germline V gene, CDR1 is MDHEN and CDR2 is SYDVKM. This CDR3 has 15 residues. The CDR3 is CASSPYRPGGETQYF. In nucleotides, the CDR3 is TGTGCCAGCAGTCCATATCGTCCCGGCGGGGAGACCCAGTACTTC.

Many counts were recorded for this clonotype. The chain combines TRBV7-8 with TRBJ1-1, with D unresolved. Germline CDR1 and CDR2: SGHVS and FQNEAQ. Trimming took off 0 bases at V and 3 bases at J, with 11 bases between the two ends. The CDR3 has 15 amino acids. The CDR3 loop is CASSLALSEYTEAFF. CDR3 DNA sequence: TGTGCCAGCAGCTTAGCCCTTTCAGAGTACACTGAAGCTTTCTTT.

The chain employs TRBV7-2 and TRBJ2-3; 7 bases fit TRBD1. CDR1 and CDR2 from the germline V gene are SGHTA and FQGNSA. Losses at the gene ends were 5 bases for V and 4 bases for J; bases not matched to a gene: 3. This CDR3 comprises 13 residues. CDR3 residues: CASSTDRSDTQYF. The CDR3 coding sequence is TGTGCCAGCAGCACGGACAGGTCAGATACGCAGTATTTT.

There are a few counts of this clonotype. The chain has TRBV10-3 and TRBJ1-2; 8 bases are a match to TRBD1. CDR1 and CDR2 (germline): ENHRY, SYGVKD. J was trimmed by 8 bases and V by 0 bases; bases with no gene match: 14. There are 17 residues in the CDR3. The CDR3 DNA reads TGTGCCATCAGTGAGTCCGGGACAGGAGGAAAGGTTGGGGGCTACACCTTC. Translating gives CAISESGTGGKVGGYTF.

CDR3 sequence reads: CASSRRTSGRIETQYF. CDR3 nucleotides: TGTGCCAGCAGCAGAAGGACTAGCGGGAGAATTGAGACCCAGTACTTC. V gene TRBV7-3 combines with J gene TRBJ2-5; TRBD2 matches at 13 bases. The CDR3 has 16 amino acids. With 5 bases clipped from V and 5 bases from J, the junction kept 8 bases outside the gene matches. Germline assignment: CDR1 SGHTA and CDR2 FQGTGA.

The rearrangement joins TRBV19 to TRBJ1-2, with D uncertain. V lost 3 bases and J lost 6, with 8 bases in between. The CDR3 has 12 amino acids. The germline CDR1 and CDR2 sequences are LNHDA and SQIVND (reference sequence). DNA for the CDR3: TGTGCCAGTAGTATTGCTGGGAATGGCTACACCTTC. Protein sequence: CASSIAGNGYTF.

There are a few counts of this clonotype. The gene calls are TRBV28 and TRBJ2-2, with D unresolved. Germline-derived CDR1 and CDR2 are MDHEN and SYDVKM. This CDR3 is built from 13 residues. V lost 8 bases to trimming and J lost 4 bases, with 11 bases between them. The chain's CDR3 is CASGSAITGELFF. For the CDR3, the DNA is TGTGCCAGCGGTTCAGCGATCACCGGGGAGCTGTTTTTT. Full variable domain (outside the CDR3, taken from reference TRBV28 and TRBJ2-2): DVKVTQSSRYLVKRTGEKVFLECVQDMDHENMFWYRQDPGLGLRLIYFSYDVKMKEKGDIPEGYSVSREKKERFSLILESASTNQTSMYLCASGSAITGELFFGEGSRLTVL.

In its sample, this clonotype was seen a few times. V is TRBV19 and J is TRBJ1-2, with D possibly matching TRBD1 (6 bases). This CDR3 spans 12 amino acids. Deletions cut 6 bases from V and 7 bases from J, with 12 bases between. Germline lookup yields CDR1 LNHDA and CDR2 SQIVND (reference sequence). CDR3: CASSEQGSGYTF. CDR3 nucleotides: TGTGCCAGTAGCGAACAGGGCTCTGGCTACACCTTC.

This clonotype has at least ten counts. The CDR3, as DNA: TGTGCTAGTGGCCTAAGCCAGGGACAAAAGCAGTTCTTC. Its translation is CASGLSQGQKQFF. The rearrangement joins TRBV12-5 to TRBJ2-1, with D possibly matching TRBD1 (6 bases). V was clipped by 6 bases and J by 11 bases, with 17 bases between them. CDR3 length equals 13 residues. The germline V gene encodes CDR1 LGHNT and CDR2 FRNRAP.

The gene calls are TRBV4-1 and TRBJ1-6, with 8 bases matching TRBD1. Germline assignment: CDR1 MGHRA and CDR2 YSYEKL. The CDR3 has 19 amino acids. With 5 bases clipped from V and 0 bases from J, the junction kept 12 bases outside the gene matches. The CDR3 protein is CASSSGGQGEGSYNSPLHF. CDR3 nucleotides: TGCGCCAGCAGCTCTGGTGGACAGGGAGAAGGCTCCTATAATTCACCCCTCCACTTT.

This clonotype was seen more than once but under ten times. This chain joins TRBV7-3 and TRBJ1-1; TRBD1 is a possible D gene (6 bases). This CDR3 is 17 amino acids long. From germline, CDR1 is SGHTA and CDR2 FQGTGA. Trimming left V 3 bases short and J 2 bases short, with 19 bases between. CDR3 bases: TGTGCCAGCAGCTTGTCCCCCTTTAGGGGGTTAAACACTGAAGCTTTCTTT. This codes for CASSLSPFRGLNTEAFF. The entire variable domain, with the rest obtained from reference TRBV7-3 and TRBJ1-1, is as follows: GAGVSQTPSNKVTEKGKYVELRCDPISGHTALYWYRQSLGQGPEFLIYFQGTGAADDSGLPNDRFFAVRPEGSVSTLKIQRTERGDSAVYLCASSLSPFRGLNTEAFFGQGTRLTVV.

This clonotype was seen only a few times. Relative to the germline gene, one junction end is altered; a read error may explain this. The chain combines TRBV4-1 with TRBJ2-3; TRBD2 agrees at 9 bases. This CDR3 region has 16 residues. Germline loops: CDR1 MGHRA, CDR2 YSYEKL. CDR3 region: CASSQDARGGRDTQYF. CDR3 in DNA: TGTGCCAGCAGCCAAGACGCGCGGGGGGGCAGGGATACGCAGTATTTT.

The genes are TRBV4-1 and TRBJ1-4, with D maybe TRBD1 (5 bases). Germline CDR1 MGHRA, CDR2 YSYEKL. V gave up 1 base and J gave up 8 bases, with 14 bases separating them. CDR3 length: 15 amino acids. CDR3 nucleotide sequence: TGCGCCAGCAGCCAAGTCCGGGGCCGAGACGAAAAACTGTTTTTT. This translates into CASSQVRGRDEKLFF.

Remarks on this clonotype: The germline gene is not matched at one end of the junction; a read error may be the cause. The V and J genes are TRBV6-1 and TRBJ2-7; 8 bases align to TRBD1. The germline CDR1 and CDR2 sequences are MNHNS and SASEGT. This CDR3 contains 13 residues. This chain's CDR3 is CASMGQGASEQSF. Here the CDR3 DNA reads TGTGCCAGCATGGGGCAGGGGGCGTCCGAGCAGTCCTTC.

Worth noting for this clonotype: One end of the junction fails to match germline, which may point to a read error. V is TRBV6-1 and J is TRBJ1-1; D ambiguous. Germline V gene lookup returns CDR1 MNHNS and CDR2 SASEGT. The CDR3 is 17 residues long. The CDR3 DNA reads TGTGCCAGCAGTGAAGCCGAATTCACTATTTTGAACACTGAAGATTTCTTT. Residues: CASSEAEFTILNTEDFF.